The 27 T cell receptor beta chains in this list originate from one sample, sequenced in a study of shared clonotypes between healthy human individuals (dated by TCRdb to 2019 to 2021). Library preparation employed the immunoSEQ multiplex PCR assay. The immuneACCESS repertoire file appears here via TCRdb, limited to in-frame rearrangements. These files lack a portion of the clones; in checked studies, under half of the deficit traces to unresolved V genes, and the cause of the others is not known. This sample is represented by hundreds of thousands of clones; roughly 95% of them were singletons. About 0.057% of the sample rests with the top ten. The sample was naive CD4+ T cells sorted from blood. In light of the paper, this sample's cell subset or site label describes: CD45RA+ positively selected. These receptors were collected from a woman under 40 in good health.

V usage is TRBV7-2 and J usage is TRBJ2-2; D uncertain. Per the germline V gene, CDR1 is SGHTA and CDR2 is FQGNSA. Trimming pared 3 bases from V and 5 bases from J, leaving 7 bases between. The CDR3 sequence is 13 residues long. Written as DNA, the CDR3 is TGTGCCAGCAGCTTGGCGTGGACCGGGGAGCTGTTTTTT. Amino acids: CASSLAWTGELFF.

For this clone: Its ends do not fully match the called genes, so a read error is possible. The chain recombines TRBV6-1 with TRBJ1-1; TRBD1 is a possible D gene (6 bases). Germline CDR1 MNHNS, CDR2 SASEGT. There are 12 residues in the CDR3. The CDR3 bases are TGTGCCACCAGGACAGCTCTTCCTGAGGCTTTCTTT. Protein sequence: CATRTALPEAFF.

This clone was recorded only once. The genes are TRBV6-1 and TRBJ1-3; D gene uncertain. Trimming left V 2 bases short and J 0 bases short, with 11 bases between. Germline loops: CDR1 MNHNS, CDR2 SASEGT. This CDR3 is 16 amino acids long. The CDR3 DNA sequence: TGTGCCAGCAGTGAACGAAGCTCGAGCTCTGGAAACACCATATATTTT. Protein: CASSERSSSSGNTIYF.

This chain links TRBV5-1 with TRBJ1-2, with D possibly being TRBD1 (5 bases). This CDR3 is 14 amino acids long. Germline CDR1 SGHRS, CDR2 YFSETQ. Trimming stripped 4 bases from V and 4 bases from J, with 14 bases between. CDR3 sequence reads: CASSSRGIGYGYTF. CDR3 DNA sequence: TGCGCCAGCAGCAGTCGGGGGATTGGCTATGGCTACACCTTC.

The chain is built from TRBV11-2 and TRBJ2-7; D might be TRBD2 (6 bases). This CDR3 spans 15 amino acids. Trimming shortened V by 6 bases and J by 3 bases, and 18 bases separated the two germline ends. CDR1 is SGHAT, CDR2 FQNNGV, per germline. The CDR3 bases are TGTGCCAGCAGTCAGCGGGCCTCCCCTCTCTACGAGCAGTACTTC. This codes for CASSQRASPLYEQYF.

The chain uses TRBV28 and TRBJ2-5, with 11 nucleotides matching TRBD2. The CDR3 totals 16 residues. Germline V gene data show CDR1 as MDHEN and CDR2 as SYDVKM. V lost 6 bases to trimming and J lost 2 bases; unmatched junction nucleotides: 8. Here the CDR3 DNA reads TGTGCCAGCAGAAAGGGACTAGCGGTGACACAAGAGACCCAGTACTTC. This encodes CASRKGLAVTQETQYF.

In the case of this clone: Other DNA sequences in the same sample also yield this CDR3. The chain uses TRBV28 and TRBJ1-1, with 7 positions matching TRBD1. Germline trimming cut 6 bases from V and 4 bases from J; bases unmatched to any gene: 5. This CDR3 comprises 13 residues. The germline gives CDR1 MDHEN, CDR2 SYDVKM. For the CDR3, the DNA is TGTGCCAGCAGCCCGACAGGGAGCACTGAAGCTTTCTTT. Its protein product is CASSPTGSTEAFF.

The sample holds one count of this clone. The chain is built from TRBV28 and TRBJ2-7; D is tentatively TRBD1 or TRBD2 (5 bases each). V lost 4 bases and J lost 1, with 14 bases in between. This CDR3 contains 15 residues. The V gene's germline CDR1 is MDHEN and CDR2 SYDVKM. CDR3 in amino acids: CASSWGKTGSYEQYF. CDR3 DNA sequence: TGTGCCAGCAGTTGGGGGAAGACTGGGTCCTACGAGCAGTACTTC.

The chain links TRBV5-6 to TRBJ1-2; TRBD1 agrees at 10 bases. V lost 1 base, J lost 10 bases, and 4 bases stayed unmatched. The CDR3 has 13 amino acids. CDR1 SGHDT and CDR2 YYEEEE come from the germline V gene. The CDR3 spells CASSLMGQGYYTF. In nucleotides, the CDR3 is TGTGCCAGCAGCTTGATGGGACAGGGGTACTACACCTTC.

The rearrangement uses TRBV27 and TRBJ2-5; possible D gene TRBD1, 7 bases. V gave up 2 bases and J gave up 4 bases, with 14 bases separating them. The germline gives CDR1 MNHEY, CDR2 SMNVEV (reference sequence). The CDR3 consists of 15 residues. CDR3 residues: CASSLVPQGGETQYF. As DNA, the CDR3 is TGTGCCAGCAGTTTAGTCCCGCAGGGGGGAGAGACCCAGTACTTC.

V gene TRBV28 combines with J gene TRBJ2-5; 7 bases fit TRBD1. There are 14 residues in the CDR3. The V and J ends lost 5 bases and 11 bases, in that order; junction bases with no gene match: 14. CDR1 is MDHEN, CDR2 SYDVKM, per germline. CDR3 sequence reads: CASSLEGQRLEQYF. The CDR3 DNA sequence: TGTGCCAGCAGTCTCGAGGGACAGCGGTTGGAGCAGTACTTC.

This clone appeared a single time. The J gene is TRBJ2-1, the V gene TRBV5-1; D not certain. The CDR3 consists of 15 residues. The ends were cut back, 1 base at V and 1 base at J, with 9 bases in the middle. Germline lookup yields CDR1 SGHRS and CDR2 YFSETQ. For the CDR3, the DNA is TGCGCCAGCAGCTTGCTAGAAGGTTCCTACAATGAGCAGTTCTTC. Protein: CASSLLEGSYNEQFF.

The chain combines TRBV7-9 with TRBJ2-1; D remains ambiguous. The germline V and J ends were trimmed by 1 base and 0 bases, with 13 bases remaining between them. Germline values: CDR1 SEHNR, CDR2 FQNEAQ (reference sequence). This CDR3 is built from 17 residues. The CDR3 DNA reads as TGTGCCAGCAGCTTAGTCCCGCCAGGAAGCTCCTACAATGAGCAGTTCTTC. Translating gives CASSLVPPGSSYNEQFF.

The chain couples TRBV29-1 to TRBJ2-7, with unresolved D. The germline V and J ends were trimmed by 4 bases and 2 bases, with 6 bases remaining between them. This CDR3 contains 11 residues. Germline CDR1 SQVTM, CDR2 ANQGSEA. As DNA, the CDR3 is TGCAGCGTTGCCGCAGCCTACGAGCAGTACTTC. Translating it yields CSVAAAYEQYF.

The chain links TRBV4-1 to TRBJ2-7; D may be TRBD2 (6 bases). The V gene's germline CDR1 is MGHRA and CDR2 YSYEKL. The CDR3 consists of 16 residues. Trimming removed 0 bases at V and 0 bases at J, with 12 bases between. Written as DNA, the CDR3 is TGCGCCAGCAGCCAAGATGTAGCGGTGAGCTCCTACGAGCAGTACTTC. Protein sequence: CASSQDVAVSSYEQYF.

This sequence joins TRBV7-9 and TRBJ2-7; perhaps D is TRBD1 or TRBD2 (6 bases each). CDR3 length: 14 amino acids. Trimming removed 1 base from V and 7 bases from J, with 14 bases in between. In germline, CDR1 is SEHNR, CDR2 FQNEAQ (reference sequence). This CDR3 is CASSLVGGPREQYF. The CDR3 coding sequence is TGTGCCAGCAGCTTAGTGGGGGGCCCTAGGGAGCAGTACTTC.

The gene calls are TRBV6-6 and TRBJ2-7; TRBD1 aligns across 7 bases. V was clipped by 6 bases and J by 6 bases; unmatched bases: 8. CDR1 MNHNY and CDR2 SVGAGI come from the germline V gene (reference sequence). There are 13 residues in the CDR3. The CDR3 loop is CASRPQGLREQYF. CDR3 in DNA: TGTGCCAGCAGGCCACAGGGGCTCCGCGAGCAGTACTTC.

The chain joins TRBV27 to TRBJ1-1; tentative D call: TRBD1 (6 bases). The CDR3 runs to 15 residues. Trimming left V 1 base short and J 5 bases short, with 14 bases between. The germline V gene encodes CDR1 MNHEY and CDR2 SMNVEV (reference sequence). The CDR3 protein is CASSLYGGIETEAFF. The CDR3 DNA is TGTGCCAGCAGTTTATATGGGGGCATAGAAACTGAAGCTTTCTTT.

The rearrangement links TRBV19 to TRBJ1-2; 9 positions agree with TRBD1. Looked up from germline, CDR1 is LNHDA and CDR2 is SQIVND (reference sequence). J lost 6 bases, V lost 4 bases, and 6 bases had no gene match. This CDR3 is 14 amino acids long. CDR3 in amino acids: CASSTLQGADGYTF. CDR3 nucleotides: TGTGCCAGTAGTACTCTACAGGGGGCGGATGGCTACACCTTC.

The chain has TRBV7-9 and TRBJ1-1; D may be TRBD1 (6 bases). CDR3 size: 14 residues. The V gene's germline CDR1 is SEHNR and CDR2 FQNEAQ (reference sequence). Deletions cut 7 bases from V and 6 bases from J, with 18 bases between. DNA of the CDR3: TGTGCCAGCACTACGGGGGGCTGGGAGTCTGAAGCTTTCTTT. This encodes CASTTGGWESEAFF. The full variable domain, its missing parts supplied by reference TRBV7-9 and TRBJ1-1, is DTGVSQNPRHKITKRGQNVTFRCDPISEHNRLYWYRQTLGQGPEFLTYFQNEAQLEKSRLLSDRFSAERPKGSFSTLEIQRTEQGDSAMYLCASTTGGWESEAFFGQGTRLTVV.

The rearrangement joins TRBV11-3 to TRBJ2-7; D unclear. Germline CDR1 reads SGHNT; CDR2 reads YENEEA. CDR3 length: 14 amino acids. Trimming cost V 4 bases and J 4 bases, with 14 bases left between them. The CDR3 DNA follows: TGTGCCAGCAGCTCCGCGGCTACTAAATACGAGCAGTACTTC. This translates into CASSSAATKYEQYF.

J is TRBJ2-7 and V is TRBV19; D may be TRBD2 (5 bases). The ends were cut back, 6 bases at V and 2 bases at J, with 17 bases in the middle. The CDR3 runs 15 residues. CDR1 and CDR2 (germline): LNHDA, SQIVND (reference sequence). This chain's CDR3 is CASRSGGLRPYEQYF. Here the CDR3 DNA reads TGTGCCAGTAGATCCGGCGGGCTAAGACCCTACGAGCAGTACTTC.

This chain joins TRBV6-1 and TRBJ2-5, with a weak D call TRBD2 (7 bases). Trimming took 0 bases from V and 3 from J, leaving 11 bases between them. Germline V gene sequence: CDR1 MNHNS, CDR2 SASEGT. The CDR3 consists of 15 residues. CDR3 protein: CASSEAGGGEETQYF. The CDR3 region has the DNA TGTGCCAGCAGTGAAGCGGGCGGGGGCGAAGAGACCCAGTACTTC.

The V and J genes are TRBV6-5 and TRBJ2-7; unclear D gene. With 5 bases removed from V and 3 bases from J, the gap between germline ends came to 11 bases. Germline loops: CDR1 MNHEY, CDR2 SVGAGI. This CDR3 has 13 amino acids. CDR3 coding DNA: TGTGCCAGCAGTCAAGGGTTCAACTACGAGCAGTACTTC. Translated, it gives CASSQGFNYEQYF.

The chain has TRBV11-2 and TRBJ2-2, with TRBD2 matching 12 bases. CDR1 and CDR2 (germline): SGHAT, FQNNGV. J lost 5 bases, V lost 1 base, and 2 bases had no gene match. CDR3 length: 16 amino acids. The CDR3 nucleotides read TGTGCCAGCAGCTTAGGGACTAGCGGGATTACCGGGGAGCTGTTTTTT. It yields the protein CASSLGTSGITGELFF.

This chain connects TRBV27 to TRBJ2-5, with D unresolved. The J call may be mistaken, given a closer DNA end match to TRBJ2-7. This CDR3 is built from 15 residues. CDR1 and CDR2 from the germline V gene are MNHEY and SMNVEV (reference sequence). The CDR3 nucleotides are TGTGCCAGCAGGTCCCCCGGGTCGCGATCTTACGAGCAGTACTTC. Translation: CASRSPGSRSYEQYF.

CDR3 amino acids: CASSPQSRHANTGELFF. The CDR3 DNA is TGTGCCAGCTCACCACAGTCGAGACACGCGAACACCGGGGAGCTGTTTTTT. The genes are TRBV18 and TRBJ2-2, with D uncertain. The germline CDR1 and CDR2 sequences are KGHSH and LQKENI. Between the trimmed V and J ends, which lost 1 base and 0 bases, there was a span of 12 bases. The CDR3 has 17 residues.